The 20 T cell receptor beta chains below all came from one sample that was sequenced in a study of regulatory T cells in long-lasting Graves disease. CDR3 regions were amplified by Arm-PCR using iRepertoire HTBI primers to build TCR beta libraries. Using its own MiXCR run on the multiplex PCR reads, TCRdb lists one record per CDR3 protein. The sample includes roughly 530,000 distinct CDR3 sequences, roughly 16% seen only once; the top ten take more than 20%. Time point of the sample: newly diagnosed GD, antithyroid drugs for less than 3 months. Scientists built the TCR library using RNA that was extracted from PBMCs. These same records also appear under a second study, on T cells in Graves' hyperthyroidism and ophthalmopathy.

Sequenced here: peripheral blood mononuclear cells (PBMCs), sampled at new diagnosis, from a patient treated with antithyroid drugs. Receptors originate from a woman aged 40-60 years with Graves disease.

This clonotype was observed many times. The J gene is TRBJ2-1, the V gene TRBV18; the D gene is possibly TRBD2 (6 bases). This CDR3 is built from 12 residues. Trimming pared 0 bases from V and 11 bases from J, leaving 8 bases between. From germline, CDR1 is KGHSH and CDR2 LQKENI. DNA for the CDR3: TGTGCCAGCTCACCACCGGAGGGGAAGCAGTTCTTC. Translating gives CASSPPEGKQFF.

In regard to this clonotype: One base away lies a much larger clone, so this may be a sequencing read error. The chain couples TRBV9 to TRBJ2-3, with 10 bases lining up with TRBD2. The J call may be incorrect, as the DNA end agrees better with TRBJ2-5. Looked up from germline, CDR1 is SGDLS and CDR2 is YYNGEE. The CDR3 contains 14 residues. CDR3 residues: CANTSSGGAETQYF. The DNA for the CDR3 is TGTGCCAACACTTCGAGCGGGGGGGCCGAGACCCAGTACTTC.

Points on this clonotype: A read error may be the cause here, since a much bigger clone is one base away. This rearrangement joins TRBV6-9 to TRBJ1-2; the D is unclear. Looked up from germline, CDR1 is MNHGY and CDR2 is SVAAGI. The length of the CDR3 is 15 residues. The ends were cut back, 4 bases at V and 8 bases at J, with 20 bases in the middle. In DNA form, the CDR3 reads TGTGCCAGCAGTTCCGTCATAAGGGCGACTGGAGGCTACACCTTC. This gives the protein CASSSVIRATGGYTF.

This clonotype has a count of ten or more. The chain combines TRBV12-3 or TRBV12-4 with TRBJ1-5, with TRBD1 identical over 8 bases. The CDR3 has 16 amino acids. V lost 8 bases to trimming and J lost 2 bases; unmatched junction nucleotides: 11. In DNA, the CDR3 is TGTGCCAGCGCCCAACAGGGGGATAGGGGCAATCAGCCCCAGCATTTT. It is translated as CASAQQGDRGNQPQHF.

The chain links TRBV10-2 to TRBJ2-7; TRBD1 matches at 8 bases. V shed 7 bases, J shed 6 bases, and the junction held 8 bases outside the gene matches. Per germline, CDR1 WSHSY and CDR2 SAAADI. This CDR3 has 13 residues. The CDR3 region has the DNA TGCGCCAGCACAGGGGGCGAGGAACGCGAGCAGTACTTC. Translation gives CASTGGEEREQYF.

This clonotype was found many times. The genes are TRBV7-9 and TRBJ1-4; D gene uncertain. Germline CDR1 SEHNR, CDR2 FQNEAQ (reference sequence). The CDR3 loop spans 11 amino acids. Between the trimmed V and J ends, which lost 5 bases and 8 bases, there was a span of 6 bases. Here the CDR3 DNA reads TGTGCCAGCAGCCGGCAAGAAAAACTGTTTTTT. Translating gives CASSRQEKLFF.

In this sample, this clonotype turned up a few times. V is TRBV7-2 and J is TRBJ2-1; 12 bases fit TRBD2. This CDR3 region has 15 residues. The V and J ends lost 4 bases and 7 bases, in that order; junction bases with no gene match: 5. The germline V gene has CDR1 SGHTA and CDR2 FQGNSA. The CDR3 here is CASSSSSGGGNEQFF. CDR3 DNA: TGTGCCAGCAGCTCTTCTAGCGGGGGGGGGAATGAGCAGTTCTTC.

This clonotype turned up a few times. The chain is built from TRBV29-1 and TRBJ2-2; D ambiguous. V was clipped by 4 bases and J by 1 base, with 4 bases between them. The CDR3 is 12 residues long. The germline V gene encodes CDR1 SQVTM and CDR2 ANQGSEA. CDR3 region: CSVAVNTGELFF. DNA of the CDR3: TGCAGCGTTGCAGTGAACACCGGGGAGCTGTTTTTT.

The sample holds many counts of this clonotype. It may be a read error: a sequence one base away is much more abundant. The chain employs TRBV9 and TRBJ1-1; no clear D gene. V was clipped by 0 bases and J by 0 bases, with 3 bases between them. The V gene's germline CDR1 is SGDLS and CDR2 YYNGEE. The CDR3 consists of 13 residues. The CDR3 sequence: CASSVEVNTEAFF. In DNA, the CDR3 is TGTGCCAGCAGCGTAGAGGTGAACACTGAAGCTTTCTTT.

Ten or more counts support this clonotype. V and J are TRBV7-3 and TRBJ2-3, with 9 bases identical to TRBD2. The CDR3 is made up of 15 amino acids. Germline trimming cut 5 bases from V and 2 bases from J; bases unmatched to any gene: 5. Germline V CDR1 and CDR2: SGHTA, FQGTGA. CDR3 DNA sequence: TGTGCCAGCAGCCAGCGGGGGGTTTACACAGATACGCAGTATTTT. Protein: CASSQRGVYTDTQYF.

Turning to this clonotype: One end of the junction does not line up with germline, which may come from a read error. The V and J genes are TRBV18 and TRBJ2-7; D is uncertain. The CDR3 consists of 12 residues. Germline-derived CDR1 and CDR2 are KGHSH and LQKENI. The CDR3 DNA sequence: TGTGCCAGCAGTCCCCGTCCGAGTATAATAGACTTC. Translated: CASSPRPSIIDF.

About this clonotype: This CDR3 is missing its conserved last phenylalanine or tryptophan, likely due to a read error. The chain carries TRBV14 and TRBJ2-1, with D tentatively TRBD1 or TRBD2 (6 bases each). This CDR3 has 15 amino acids. The V end lost 0 bases, the J end lost 9 bases, and 15 bases lay between the germline ends. Germline V lookup: CDR1 SGHDN, CDR2 FVKESK. The CDR3 DNA follows: TGTGCCAGCAGCCAAGAGGGGGGCTATATCATTGAGCAGTTCCTC. This sequence encodes CASSQEGGYIIEQFL.

This clonotype has just a few counts. V usage is TRBV7-3 and J usage is TRBJ2-2; TRBD2 matches 9 bases. From germline, CDR1 is SGHTA and CDR2 FQGTGA. CDR3 size: 16 residues. The trim removed 5 bases at V and 1 base at J, leaving 5 bases unmatched. The CDR3 protein is CASSPQTSGNTGELFF. The CDR3 bases are TGTGCCAGCAGCCCCCAGACTAGCGGGAACACCGGGGAGCTGTTTTTT.

The chain employs TRBV14 and TRBJ1-5; no clear D gene. Germline CDR1 and CDR2: SGHDN and FVKESK. The CDR3 length is 15 residues. V lost 6 bases and J 0 bases, leaving 12 bases between the germline ends. CDR3 protein: CASRTFEDSNQPQHF. The DNA of the CDR3 is TGTGCCAGCAGGACGTTCGAGGATAGCAATCAGCCCCAGCATTTT.

This clonotype was detected a few times. This chain joins TRBV3-1 and TRBJ1-2; 11 bases fit TRBD1. J lost 5 bases, V lost 2 bases, and 7 bases had no gene match. CDR1 LGHDT and CDR2 YNNKEL come from the germline V gene (reference sequence). This CDR3 has 16 amino acids. This chain's CDR3 is CASSQSGQGARYGYTF. The CDR3, as DNA: TGTGCCAGCAGCCAATCCGGACAGGGGGCTCGGTATGGCTACACCTTC.

This clonotype was seen repeatedly, ten times or more. J is TRBJ2-3 and V is TRBV9; TRBD1 matches 7 bases. With V trimmed by 4 bases and J by 0 bases, 8 bases remained unmatched. Germline V gene sequence: CDR1 SGDLS, CDR2 YYNGEE. The CDR3 is made up of 16 amino acids. CDR3 in amino acids: CASSTLTGSSTDTQYF. The CDR3 coding sequence is TGTGCCAGCAGCACTCTGACAGGGTCTAGCACAGATACGCAGTATTTT.

The chain recombines TRBV20-1 with TRBJ1-2, with D perhaps matching TRBD1 (5 bases). V lost 3 bases and J 8 bases, leaving 10 bases between the germline ends. CDR3 length: 11 residues. CDR1 and CDR2 (germline): DFQATT, SNEGSKA (reference sequence). The CDR3 here is CSASRGDGYTF. CDR3 bases: TGCAGTGCTAGTAGAGGGGACGGCTACACCTTC.

The genes are TRBV3-1 and TRBJ2-2; TRBD2 matches at 13 bases. Germline V CDR1 and CDR2: LGHDT, YNNKEL (reference sequence). This CDR3 is built from 19 residues. J was trimmed by 3 bases and V by 5 bases; bases with no gene match: 12. CDR3 bases: TGTGCCAGCAGCGCCCTATGGACTAGCGGGGGAGTTCACACCGGGGAGCTGTTTTTT. It yields the protein CASSALWTSGGVHTGELFF.

Of note for this clonotype: This CDR3 fails to terminate in the conserved phenylalanine or tryptophan, so it likely reflects a read error. The chain combines TRBV27 with TRBJ1-2; D is possibly TRBD1 (5 bases). Germline lookup yields CDR1 MNHEY and CDR2 SMNVEV (reference sequence). The V end was cut by 6 bases, the J end by 1 base, with 12 bases between. There are 14 residues in the CDR3. CDR3 protein: CASRPGLINYGYTS. DNA of the CDR3: TGTGCCAGCAGGCCGGGACTGATTAACTATGGCTACACCTCC.

The chain links TRBV6-5 to TRBJ2-3; 14 bases line up with TRBD2. The junction had 2 bases not matched to a gene; V was cut back by 4 bases and J by 2 bases. The germline CDR1 and CDR2 sequences are MNHEY and SVGAGI. The CDR3 is 16 residues long. The CDR3: CASSWTSGGITDTQYF. The CDR3 DNA sequence: TGTGCCAGCAGTTGGACTAGCGGGGGGATCACAGATACGCAGTATTTT.